The 27 T cell receptor beta chains presented below share a single source sample, sequenced in a study of OX40 agonist ivuxolimab in advanced cancers. Method: immunoSEQ multiplex PCR; TCRdb's copy keeps in-frame clones and lacks some. Of 55,000 to 75,000 clones listed, about 85% are singletons. The sample in question was CD4+ or CD8+ T cells sorted from blood, obtained in a trial of the OX40 agonist ivuxolimab. Receptors were obtained from an adult with an advanced solid tumor such as melanoma, head and neck, liver or kidney cancer.

The chain has TRBV6-6 and TRBJ1-1; 7 nucleotides align to TRBD1. There are 14 residues in the CDR3. J gave up 3 bases and V 5 bases, and 6 bases lay outside the gene matches. Germline V gene data show CDR1 as MNHNY and CDR2 as SVGAGI (reference sequence). CDR3 residues: CASSRSGQYTEAFF. CDR3 DNA sequence: TGTGCCAGCAGTCGCTCGGGACAGTACACTGAAGCTTTCTTT.

The J gene is TRBJ2-3, the V gene TRBV2; tentative D call: TRBD1 (6 bases). The germline V and J ends were trimmed by 6 bases and 2 bases, with 15 bases remaining between them. Germline V gene data show CDR1 as SNHLY and CDR2 as FYNNEI. This CDR3 comprises 15 residues. The CDR3: CASRGDKRYTDTQYF. The CDR3 nucleotides read TGTGCCAGCAGGGGGGACAAGAGATACACAGATACGCAGTATTTT. Full variable domain (missing parts from reference TRBV2 and TRBJ2-3): EPEVTQTPSHQVTQMGQEVILRCVPISNHLYFYWYRQILGQKVEFLVSFYNNEISEKSEIFDDQFSVERPDGSNFTLKIRSTKLEDSAMYFCASRGDKRYTDTQYFGPGTRLTVL.

V usage is TRBV7-2 and J usage is TRBJ2-3; TRBD1 might be the D (6 bases). Germline CDR1 reads SGHTA; CDR2 reads FQGNSA. V was trimmed by 6 bases and J by 2 bases, leaving 15 bases between them. The CDR3 spans 15 residues. The CDR3 DNA follows: TGTGCCAGCAGACTTCGGGACACTCACACAGATACGCAGTATTTT. It encodes CASRLRDTHTDTQYF. Combining the CDR3 with reference TRBV7-2 and TRBJ2-3 gives the whole variable domain GAGVSQSPSNKVTEKGKDVELRCDPISGHTALYWYRQSLGQGLEFLIYFQGNSAPDKSGLPSDRFSAERTGGSVSTLTIQRTQQEDSAVYLCASRLRDTHTDTQYFGPGTRLTVL.

The rearrangement links TRBV9 to TRBJ2-7; D unclear. V shed 3 bases and J shed 2 bases, with 15 bases lying between them. CDR1 and CDR2 from the germline V gene are SGDLS and YYNGEE. The CDR3 loop spans 15 amino acids. CDR3 sequence (DNA): TGTGCCAGCAGCGCAACAGCACTCACTACCTACGAGCAGTACTTC. The encoded protein is CASSATALTTYEQYF. Full variable domain (rest looked up from reference TRBV9 and TRBJ2-7): DSGVTQTPKHLITATGQRVTLRCSPRSGDLSVYWYQQSLDQGLQFLIQYYNGEERAKGNILERFSAQQFPDLHSELNLSSLELGDSALYFCASSATALTTYEQYFGPGTRLTVT.

The chain is built from TRBV19 and TRBJ1-5; D not certain. Trimming shortened V by 7 bases and J by 4 bases, and 14 bases separated the two germline ends. CDR1 and CDR2 (germline): LNHDA, SQIVND (reference sequence). The CDR3 is 14 residues long. CDR3 region: CASKFGEGNQPQHF. As DNA, the CDR3 is TGTGCCAGTAAATTTGGGGAGGGAAATCAGCCCCAGCATTTT.

This sequence joins TRBV7-9 and TRBJ2-7; TRBD1 agrees at 8 bases. From germline, CDR1 is SEHNR and CDR2 FQNEAQ (reference sequence). The CDR3 loop spans 15 amino acids. Trimming at V came to 1 base and at J to 0 bases, leaving 2 bases not matched to a gene. The CDR3 sequence: CASSLEQGVSYEQYF. CDR3 nucleotides: TGTGCCAGCAGCTTAGAACAGGGGGTCTCCTACGAGCAGTACTTC.

CDR3 sequence: CASSYSRSTRELFF. The CDR3 region has the DNA TGTGCCAGCAGTTACTCCAGGAGTACGAGGGAGCTGTTTTTT. The chain uses TRBV6-5 and TRBJ2-2; no firm D call. The germline V and J ends were trimmed by 0 bases and 9 bases, with 11 bases remaining between them. The CDR3 spans 14 residues. The germline CDR1 and CDR2 sequences are MNHEY and SVGAGI.

The chain uses TRBV12-1 and TRBJ2-2; the DNA was not compared with TRBD2, the D call given in the table. TRBV12-1 is reported as a pseudogene. The CDR3 length is 15 residues. Here the CDR3 DNA reads TGTGCCAGCAGCTTCGGGACTACGAACACCGGGGAGCTGTTTTTT. Amino acids: CASSFGTTNTGELFF.

DNA of the CDR3: TGTGCCAGCAGTTACTACCAGGGGTTGAACACCGGGGAGCTGTTTTTT. It specifies CASSYYQGLNTGELFF. V and J are TRBV6-5 and TRBJ2-2, with D maybe TRBD1 (6 bases). Trimming stripped 1 base from V and 1 base from J, with 10 bases between. CDR3 length: 16 amino acids. CDR1 is MNHEY and CDR2 is SVGAGI in the germline V gene.

This rearrangement joins TRBV2 to TRBJ2-5; D is unclear. V lost 6 bases and J lost 11, with 4 bases in between. The CDR3 loop spans 8 amino acids. The germline V gene has CDR1 SNHLY and CDR2 FYNNEI. CDR3 coding DNA: TGTGCCAGCAGCAATCAGTACTTC. It yields the protein CASSNQYF. Filled out from reference TRBV2 and TRBJ2-5, the complete variable domain reads EPEVTQTPSHQVTQMGQEVILRCVPISNHLYFYWYRQILGQKVEFLVSFYNNEISEKSEIFDDQFSVERPDGSNFTLKIRSTKLEDSAMYFCASSNQYFGPGTRLLVL.

The sample holds one count of this clone. The V call is TRBV30, the J call TRBJ2-5, with a tentative D call TRBD2 (5 bases). Germline V gene data show CDR1 as GTSNPN and CDR2 as SVGIG (reference sequence). There are 12 residues in the CDR3. The V gene lost 5 bases and the J gene lost 5 bases, with 12 bases spanning the gap. Here the CDR3 DNA reads TGTGCCTGGGCGGGTTCCCGTGAGACCCAGTACTTC. This translates into CAWAGSRETQYF.

The CDR3 region is CASSLVDLIYGYTF. CDR3 in DNA: TGTGCCAGCAGCTTGGTAGATTTAATCTATGGCTACACCTTC. This sequence joins TRBV5-4 and TRBJ1-2; no reliable D call. V was trimmed by 0 bases and J by 4 bases, leaving 10 bases between them. Looked up from germline, CDR1 is SGHNT and CDR2 is YYREEE (reference sequence). There are 14 residues in the CDR3.

The J gene is TRBJ1-1, the V gene TRBV5-1, with TRBD1 matching over 10 bases. After removal of 4 bases from V and 3 bases from J, the junction contained 3 bases not matched to a gene. The CDR3 totals 14 residues. Looked up from germline, CDR1 is SGHRS and CDR2 is YFSETQ. The CDR3 DNA sequence: TGCGCCAGCAGCAGGACAGGGGGGGACACTGAAGCTTTCTTT. Translation gives CASSRTGGDTEAFF.

The chain uses TRBV19 and TRBJ1-5; 7 bases line up with TRBD1. Germline V gives CDR1 LNHDA, CDR2 SQIVND (reference sequence). After removal of 5 bases from V and 4 bases from J, the junction contained 14 bases not matched to a gene. The CDR3 extends over 17 amino acids. The CDR3 nucleotides read TGTGCCAGTAGTCAAGAGGGGGCCGTTGTAGGAAATCAGCCCCAGCATTTT. Translated: CASSQEGAVVGNQPQHF.

This clone was picked up a small number of times. CDR3 coding DNA: TGTGCCAGTAGTAACAGGAAGGATCAGCCCCAGCATTTT. This translates into CASSNRKDQPQHF. The chain uses TRBV19 and TRBJ1-5, with D possibly TRBD1 on 5 matching bases. The CDR3 is 13 residues long. Germline V gene sequence: CDR1 LNHDA, CDR2 SQIVND (reference sequence). V lost 4 bases and J lost 5, with 9 bases in between.

The CDR3 sequence is CASSTPGQESTGYTF. CDR3 DNA: TGTGCCAGTAGTACCCCGGGACAGGAGTCTACTGGCTACACCTTC. The chain recombines TRBV19 with TRBJ1-2; TRBD1 matches 8 bases. Germline values: CDR1 LNHDA, CDR2 SQIVND (reference sequence). Germline trimming cut 4 bases from V and 7 bases from J; bases unmatched to any gene: 11. The CDR3 is 15 residues long.

The chain joins TRBV4-3 to TRBJ2-7, with 7 bases fitting TRBD1. The germline CDR1 and CDR2 sequences are LGHNA and YSLEER. The CDR3 is made up of 14 amino acids. With 3 bases clipped from V and 3 bases from J, the junction kept 5 bases outside the gene matches. As DNA, the CDR3 is TGCGCCAGCAGCCACCGAACAGGGGTCTACGAGCAGTACTTC. Translation gives CASSHRTGVYEQYF.

The J gene is TRBJ2-3, the V gene TRBV6-6; maybe TRBD2 (5 bases). V lost 6 bases and J 3 bases, leaving 7 bases between the germline ends. Looked up from germline, CDR1 is MNHNY and CDR2 is SVGAGI (reference sequence). The CDR3 extends over 12 amino acids. CDR3 coding DNA: TGTGCCAGCAGGAGGGATACAGATACGCAGTATTTT. As protein: CASRRDTDTQYF.

The chain carries TRBV11-1 and TRBJ2-3; 9 bases align to TRBD1. Germline V gene lookup returns CDR1 SGHAT and CDR2 FQDESV (reference sequence). V lost 8 bases to trimming and J lost 1 base; unmatched junction nucleotides: 7. The CDR3 has 15 residues. The DNA for the CDR3 is TGTGCCAGCGGCCCCTGGACAGGGGGCACAGATACGCAGTATTTT. Translation: CASGPWTGGTDTQYF.

The chain recombines TRBV19 with TRBJ2-5, with TRBD1 as a possible D gene (7 bases). V was pared by 5 bases and J by 1 base, with 14 bases between. From germline, CDR1 is LNHDA and CDR2 SQIVND (reference sequence). This CDR3 has 15 residues. Here the CDR3 reads CASSPAGQSQETQYF. DNA of the CDR3: TGTGCCAGTAGTCCGGCGGGACAGAGCCAAGAGACCCAGTACTTC. Using reference TRBV19 and TRBJ2-5 for the parts outside the CDR3, the full variable domain is DGGITQSPKYLFRKEGQNVTLSCEQNLNHDAMYWYRQDPGQGLRLIYYSQIVNDFQKGDIAEGYSVSREKKESFPLTVTSAQKNPTAFYLCASSPAGQSQETQYFGPGTRLLVL.

The genes are TRBV11-2 and TRBJ1-1; weak D call: TRBD1 (5 bases). This CDR3 region has 14 residues. CDR1 SGHAT and CDR2 FQNNGV come from the germline V gene. Deletions cut 4 bases from V and 4 bases from J, with 13 bases between. The CDR3: CASSSLRTSTEAFF. The CDR3 DNA follows: TGTGCCAGCAGCTCCCTCAGGACATCCACTGAAGCTTTCTTT.

The chain is built from TRBV6-5 and TRBJ2-1; D is undetermined. Trimming took 2 bases from V and 1 from J, leaving 12 bases between them. The CDR3 is 16 residues long. Germline loops: CDR1 MNHEY, CDR2 SVGAGI. This CDR3 reads CASSYGHGSSYNEQFF. CDR3 DNA: TGTGCCAGCAGTTACGGTCACGGTTCGTCCTACAATGAGCAGTTCTTC.

The chain combines TRBV7-9 with TRBJ1-1, with TRBD1 matching over 8 bases. The germline V gene has CDR1 SEHNR and CDR2 FQNEAQ (reference sequence). Trimming removed 5 bases from V and 8 bases from J; junction bases left unmatched: 16. This CDR3 contains 16 residues. CDR3 DNA: TGTGCCAGCAGCCCGAGCGGGGCAGGGGGCTCGGGAGAAGCTTTCTTT. This codes for CASSPSGAGGSGEAFF.

V gene TRBV28 combines with J gene TRBJ2-5; the D is unclear. The V gene lost 3 bases and the J gene lost 1 base, with 3 bases spanning the gap. CDR3 length equals 12 residues. The germline V gene has CDR1 MDHEN and CDR2 SYDVKM. CDR3 loop: CASSLLQETQYF. CDR3 bases: TGTGCCAGCAGTTTGCTCCAAGAGACCCAGTACTTC.

The rearrangement links TRBV18 to TRBJ1-5; TRBD1 might be the D (5 bases). CDR3 length equals 14 residues. Trimming removed 2 bases from V and 6 bases from J, with 11 bases in between. Germline values: CDR1 KGHSH, CDR2 LQKENI. The CDR3 loop is CASSPGGDAQPQHF. The CDR3 DNA reads TGTGCCAGCTCACCAGGAGGGGATGCTCAGCCCCAGCATTTT.

This chain uses TRBV29-1 with TRBJ2-2; 9 nucleotides align to TRBD1. Germline V gene lookup returns CDR1 SQVTM and CDR2 ANQGSEA. The CDR3 contains 16 residues. V shed 6 bases, J shed 3 bases, and the junction held 11 bases outside the gene matches. The CDR3 sequence: CSVNRGLGRDTGELFF. For the CDR3, the DNA is TGCAGCGTAAACAGGGGGCTAGGACGGGACACCGGGGAGCTGTTTTTT.

The rearrangement links TRBV30 to TRBJ2-3; TRBD2 is a possible D gene (6 bases). The germline V gene encodes CDR1 GTSNPN and CDR2 SVGIG (reference sequence). V lost 2 bases and J 3 bases, leaving 9 bases between the germline ends. The CDR3 extends over 13 amino acids. CDR3 sequence (DNA): TGTGCCTGGAGTCCCGGGACTACAGATACGCAGTATTTT. Amino acids: CAWSPGTTDTQYF. Full variable domain (missing parts from reference TRBV30 and TRBJ2-3): SQTIHQWPATLVQPVGSPLSLECTVEGTSNPNLYWYRQAAGRGLQLLFYSVGIGQISSEVPQNLSASRPQDRQFILSSKKLLLSDSGFYLCAWSPGTTDTQYFGPGTRLTVL.